This TCR beta chain was sequenced in a study of shared clonotypes between healthy human individuals. Here immunoSEQ multiplex PCR was the method, and the copy in TCRdb shows in-frame clones only, minus some. Of 400,000 to 600,000 clones in the sample, 90% to 97% were seen once. Per germline, CDR1 LNHDA and CDR2 SQIVND (reference sequence). V was clipped by 3 bases and J by 3 bases; unmatched bases: 4. The CDR3 contains 16 residues. The chain recombines TRBV19 with TRBJ1-3; 11 bases match TRBD1. The sequence was obtained from a woman in her 30s in good health. Sequencing was carried out using naive CD4+ T cells sorted from blood. The sample's subset: CD45RA+ positively selected. As DNA, the CDR3 is TGTGCCAGTAGTATGGACAGGGGGCGAAGTGGAAACACCATATATTTT. This translates into CASSMDRGRSGNTIYF.